Each of the 11 T cell receptor beta chains below was sequenced from the same sample in a study of OX40 agonist ivuxolimab in advanced cancers. TCRdb keeps only in-frame clones here, not all; method: immunoSEQ multiplex PCR. Found here are 100,000 to 150,000 clones, 93% of them singletons; the top ten hold roughly 0.15%. The sample was CD4+ or CD8+ T cells sorted from blood, taken in a trial of the OX40 agonist ivuxolimab. These receptors were collected from an adult with an advanced solid tumor such as melanoma, head and neck, liver or kidney cancer.

The V and J genes are TRBV19 and TRBJ1-6; a possible D gene is TRBD1 (6 bases). Trimming took 2 bases from V and 6 from J, leaving 14 bases between them. The CDR3 sequence is 16 residues long. In germline, CDR1 is LNHDA, CDR2 SQIVND (reference sequence). CDR3 DNA sequence: TGTGCCAGTAGTATAAAAGGGGGACGGCGTAATTCACCCCTCCACTTT. This gives the protein CASSIKGGRRNSPLHF.

The chain couples TRBV28 to TRBJ1-1, with D hard to call. Between the trimmed V and J ends, which lost 2 bases and 11 bases, there was a span of 9 bases. The CDR3 consists of 11 residues. Germline loops: CDR1 MDHEN, CDR2 SYDVKM. In DNA, the CDR3 is TGTGCCAGCAGTTTAGGGCATGCGGCTTTCTTT. Translation: CASSLGHAAFF.

This clone was observed a single time. This chain links TRBV9 with TRBJ2-7; D might be TRBD2 (5 bases). Per germline, CDR1 SGDLS and CDR2 YYNGEE. The CDR3 is 16 residues long. The germline V and J ends were trimmed by 3 bases and 0 bases, with 16 bases remaining between them. DNA of the CDR3: TGTGCCAGCAGCGCCCCAGAGGGAGCGACCTCCTACGAGCAGTACTTC. It encodes CASSAPEGATSYEQYF.

The rearrangement joins TRBV9 to TRBJ1-1; 7 nucleotides match TRBD1. CDR1 and CDR2 (germline): SGDLS, YYNGEE. V shed 0 bases, J shed 3 bases, and the junction held 2 bases outside the gene matches. The CDR3 contains 14 residues. The CDR3 reads CASSVVGGDTEAFF. The CDR3 DNA sequence: TGTGCCAGCAGCGTAGTAGGGGGCGACACTGAAGCTTTCTTT.

V gene TRBV6-5 combines with J gene TRBJ2-1; D remains unclear. V was clipped by 9 bases and J by 3 bases, with 9 bases between them. Germline V gives CDR1 MNHEY, CDR2 SVGAGI. The CDR3 spans 12 residues. CDR3 nucleotides: TGTGCCAGTGGCAGGTTCTACAATGAGCAGTTCTTC. Its protein is CASGRFYNEQFF.

The rearrangement links TRBV18 to TRBJ1-2; 11 positions agree with TRBD1. Germline CDR1 is KGHSH and CDR2 is LQKENI. The CDR3 sequence is 15 residues long. V gave up 2 bases and J gave up 6 bases; unmatched junction bases: 5. The CDR3 loop is CASSPKTGQGDGYTF. CDR3 in DNA: TGTGCCAGCTCACCAAAAACGGGACAGGGGGATGGCTACACCTTC.

The rearrangement joins TRBV25-1 to TRBJ2-3; D is unclear. This CDR3 has 11 residues. From germline, CDR1 is MGHDK and CDR2 SYGVNS. With 4 bases removed from V and 6 bases from J, the gap between germline ends came to 5 bases. The CDR3 spells CASSVLDTQYF. The CDR3, as DNA: TGTGCCAGCAGTGTTCTTGATACGCAGTATTTT.

The chain couples TRBV30 to TRBJ2-5, with 8 positions matching TRBD2. CDR3 size: 16 residues. Germline CDR1 and CDR2: GTSNPN and SVGIG (reference sequence). V trimming: 4 bases; J trimming: 2 bases; junction bases outside the gene matches: 12. CDR3 in amino acids: CAWNVGPAGVQETQYF. For the CDR3, the DNA is TGTGCCTGGAATGTAGGGCCAGCGGGGGTGCAAGAGACCCAGTACTTC.

This clone appeared once. The chain is built from TRBV7-6 and TRBJ2-7; D perhaps matches TRBD1 (5 bases). V lost 3 bases and J lost 0, with 12 bases in between. Germline lookup yields CDR1 SGHVS and CDR2 FNYEAQ. This CDR3 spans 15 amino acids. The CDR3 sequence is CASSLGRAGSYEQYF. CDR3 DNA sequence: TGTGCCAGCAGCTTGGGCAGGGCTGGCTCCTACGAGCAGTACTTC.

V is TRBV18 and J is TRBJ2-2; D may correspond to TRBD1 or TRBD2 (6 bases each). The CDR3 is made up of 15 amino acids. With 1 base removed from V and 5 bases from J, the gap between germline ends came to 11 bases. Germline V gives CDR1 KGHSH, CDR2 LQKENI. The CDR3 protein is CASSPLGGLTGELFF. The CDR3 nucleotides read TGTGCCAGCTCACCACTCGGGGGCCTGACCGGGGAGCTGTTTTTT.

The chain combines TRBV5-6 with TRBJ2-7; no definite D call. Germline values: CDR1 SGHDT, CDR2 YYEEEE. V dropped 1 base and J dropped 0 bases, with 11 bases sitting between them. This CDR3 has 15 amino acids. CDR3 DNA sequence: TGTGCCAGCAGCTTGTCCGGGCTCAGCTCCTACGAGCAGTACTTC. This encodes CASSLSGLSSYEQYF. The full variable domain, completed using reference TRBV5-6 and TRBJ2-7, is DAGVTQSPTHLIKTRGQQVTLRCSPKSGHDTVSWYQQALGQGPQFIFQYYEEEERQRGNFPDRFSGHQFPNYSSELNVNALLLGDSALYLCASSLSGLSSYEQYFGPGTRLTVT.